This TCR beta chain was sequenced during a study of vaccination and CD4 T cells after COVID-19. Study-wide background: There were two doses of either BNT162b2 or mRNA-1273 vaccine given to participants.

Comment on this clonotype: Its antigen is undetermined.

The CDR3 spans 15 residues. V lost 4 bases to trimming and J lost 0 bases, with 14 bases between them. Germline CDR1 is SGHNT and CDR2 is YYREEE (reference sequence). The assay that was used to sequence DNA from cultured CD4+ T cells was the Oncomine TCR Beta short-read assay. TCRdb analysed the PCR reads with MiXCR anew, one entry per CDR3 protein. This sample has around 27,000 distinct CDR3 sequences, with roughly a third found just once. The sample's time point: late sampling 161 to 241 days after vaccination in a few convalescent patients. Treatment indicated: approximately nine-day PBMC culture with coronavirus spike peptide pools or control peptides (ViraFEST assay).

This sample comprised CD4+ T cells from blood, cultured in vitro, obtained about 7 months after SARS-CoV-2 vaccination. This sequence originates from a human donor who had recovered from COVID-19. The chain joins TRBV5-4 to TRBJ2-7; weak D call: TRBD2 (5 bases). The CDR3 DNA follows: TGTGCCAGCAGCCCTAAAGCGGAGCCCTCCTACGAGCAGTACTTC. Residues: CASSPKAEPSYEQYF.